These 23 T cell receptor beta chains were sequenced from one sample in a study of blood T cell repertoires in COVID-19. Assay used: immunoSEQ multiplex PCR; TCRdb lists only in-frame clones, some missing. The data hold 250,000 or so clones, with around nine tenths observed a single time. Sequenced input: peripheral blood. The receptors were gathered from a woman between 55 and 75 years old with acute or convalescent COVID-19.

The chain joins TRBV2 to TRBJ1-6; tentatively, D is TRBD1 (5 bases). Germline assignment: CDR1 SNHLY and CDR2 FYNNEI. The CDR3 covers 15 residues. Trimming shortened V by 4 bases and J by 8 bases, and 15 bases separated the two germline ends. CDR3 in amino acids: CASSAVLKGDSPLHF. The CDR3 DNA follows: TGTGCCAGCAGTGCAGTCCTGAAAGGGGATTCACCCCTCCACTTT.

The chain couples TRBV27 to TRBJ2-2, with TRBD2 matching over 13 bases. CDR3 length: 21 residues. Germline V gene lookup returns CDR1 MNHEY and CDR2 SMNVEV (reference sequence). V gave up 5 bases and J gave up 1 base; unmatched junction bases: 16. The DNA for the CDR3 is TGTGCCAGCAGTCTGACCTGGACCACTAGCGGGAGGGGAGGGAACACCGGGGAGCTGTTTTTT. This translates into CASSLTWTTSGRGGNTGELFF.

This sequence joins TRBV7-6 and TRBJ2-5; 9 bases map to TRBD1. This CDR3 is 16 amino acids long. Germline CDR1 and CDR2: SGHVS and FNYEAQ. The ends lost 7 bases at V and 4 bases at J; junction bases unmatched: 13. The CDR3 nucleotides read TGTGCCAGCACCCGGGCCCCGGGACAGGGTGGAGAGACCCAGTACTTC. It codes for CASTRAPGQGGETQYF.

This clone was recorded only once. The chain recombines TRBV28 with TRBJ2-1; D is unclear. Trimming took 6 bases from V and 7 from J, leaving 7 bases between them. Germline CDR1 MDHEN, CDR2 SYDVKM. This CDR3 is 11 amino acids long. This CDR3 reads CASSPRNEQFF. DNA for the CDR3: TGTGCCAGCAGCCCGCGGAATGAGCAGTTCTTC. Together with reference TRBV28 and TRBJ2-1, the CDR3 gives the full variable domain: DVKVTQSSRYLVKRTGEKVFLECVQDMDHENMFWYRQDPGLGLRLIYFSYDVKMKEKGDIPEGYSVSREKKERFSLILESASTNQTSMYLCASSPRNEQFFGPGTRLTVL.

V and J are TRBV2 and TRBJ2-3, with 10 bases identical to TRBD2. Unmatched junction bases numbered 6, after V lost 8 bases and J lost 1 base. CDR3 length: 15 residues. Germline loops: CDR1 SNHLY, CDR2 FYNNEI. The CDR3 DNA reads as TGTGCCAGCCGCCTGCTAGCGGGGGGCACAGATACGCAGTATTTT. Amino acids: CASRLLAGGTDTQYF.

This sequence joins TRBV9 and TRBJ1-6; D is unresolved. V lost 0 bases, J lost 6 bases, and 7 bases lay in between. There are 14 residues in the CDR3. From germline, CDR1 is SGDLS and CDR2 YYNGEE. The CDR3 loop is CASSVGPPNSPLHF. Written as DNA, the CDR3 is TGTGCCAGCAGCGTAGGGCCGCCTAATTCACCCCTCCACTTT.

V gene TRBV11-2 combines with J gene TRBJ1-6; tentative D call: TRBD1 (5 bases). V gave up 1 base and J gave up 6 bases, with 7 bases separating them. Germline V CDR1 and CDR2: SGHAT, FQNNGV. The CDR3 is 14 amino acids. This CDR3 reads CASSLVTVNSPLHF. CDR3 bases: TGTGCCAGCAGCTTAGTGACAGTTAATTCACCCCTCCACTTT.

The gene calls are TRBV10-1 and TRBJ2-3, with 10 nucleotides matching TRBD2. There are 17 residues in the CDR3. Germline lookup yields CDR1 WNHNN and CDR2 SYGVQD (reference sequence). The V and J ends lost 1 base and 0 bases, in that order; junction bases with no gene match: 4. CDR3 sequence reads: CASSELGLAASTDTQYF. The DNA of the CDR3 is TGCGCCAGCAGTGAGTTAGGACTAGCGGCTAGCACAGATACGCAGTATTTT.

The chain carries TRBV28 and TRBJ2-7; no clear D gene. The V and J ends lost 3 bases and 6 bases respectively, with 6 bases between them. Germline V lookup: CDR1 MDHEN, CDR2 SYDVKM. The CDR3 totals 11 residues. The CDR3 DNA sequence: TGTGCCAGCAGTTTCAGAACCGAGCAGTACTTC. This encodes CASSFRTEQYF.

The chain is built from TRBV2 and TRBJ2-1; TRBD1 might be the D (6 bases). CDR1 is SNHLY, CDR2 FYNNEI, per germline. The V end lost 3 bases, the J end lost 8 bases, and 14 bases lay between the germline ends. The CDR3 extends over 14 amino acids. CDR3 in DNA: TGTGCCAGCAGTGATCCACAGGGTTTTGATGAGCAGTTCTTC. Amino acid sequence: CASSDPQGFDEQFF.

Comment on this clone: The junction does not match germline at one end; this may be a read error. The chain recombines TRBV7-9 with TRBJ2-7, with 12 bases that match TRBD2. Germline CDR1 is SEHNR and CDR2 is FQNEAQ (reference sequence). This CDR3 has 14 residues. The CDR3 nucleotides read TGTGCCAGCAGCTTACACGGGACTAGCGGGTACCCGCACTTC. Protein: CASSLHGTSGYPHF.

This clone was seen just once. The chain uses TRBV5-1 and TRBJ1-2, with 9 positions matching TRBD1. Germline V gene lookup returns CDR1 SGHRS and CDR2 YFSETQ. The trim removed 4 bases at V and 8 bases at J, leaving 12 bases unmatched. The CDR3 loop spans 15 amino acids. CDR3 amino acids: CASSLPGTGTEGYTF. The CDR3 DNA reads TGCGCCAGCAGCCTTCCCGGGACAGGGACCGAGGGCTACACCTTC. The full variable domain, rest sourced from reference TRBV5-1 and TRBJ1-2, is KAGVTQTPRYLIKTRGQQVTLSCSPISGHRSVSWYQQTPGQGLQFLFEYFSETQRNKGNFPGRFSGRQFSNSRSEMNVSTLELGDSALYLCASSLPGTGTEGYTFGSGTRLTVV.

Remarks on this clone: The sample contains more than one DNA sequence encoding this CDR3. V is TRBV18 and J is TRBJ1-5, with D perhaps TRBD1 (6 bases). There are 13 residues in the CDR3. Trimming removed 2 bases from V and 4 bases from J, with 6 bases in between. From germline, CDR1 is KGHSH and CDR2 LQKENI. CDR3 loop: CASSPGQNQPQHF. In nucleotides, the CDR3 is TGTGCCAGCTCACCAGGACAGAATCAGCCCCAGCATTTT.

This clone appeared a single time. The chain is built from TRBV6-5 and TRBJ2-2; 7 bases match TRBD2. Germline CDR1 MNHEY, CDR2 SVGAGI. The CDR3 is 14 amino acids. V gave up 5 bases and J gave up 2 bases; unmatched junction bases: 2. The CDR3 loop is CASSRDYNTGELFF. In nucleotides, the CDR3 is TGTGCCAGCAGTAGGGACTACAACACCGGGGAGCTGTTTTTT.

This clone was counted between two and nine times. This chain links TRBV7-9 with TRBJ1-6; D is possibly TRBD1 (6 bases). The CDR3 loop spans 14 amino acids. V lost 2 bases and J 10 bases, leaving 12 bases between the germline ends. The germline V gene encodes CDR1 SEHNR and CDR2 FQNEAQ (reference sequence). CDR3 sequence: CASSLPDRRSPLHF. CDR3 DNA: TGTGCCAGCAGCTTACCCGACAGGAGATCACCCCTCCACTTT.

V gene TRBV7-9 combines with J gene TRBJ1-3; a weak D match, TRBD1 (5 bases). Deletions cut 6 bases from V and 0 bases from J, with 12 bases between. The CDR3 consists of 15 residues. Germline values: CDR1 SEHNR, CDR2 FQNEAQ (reference sequence). CDR3 residues: CASRPQAVSGNTIYF. Written as DNA, the CDR3 is TGTGCCAGCAGACCACAGGCGGTCTCTGGAAACACCATATATTTT.

The rearrangement links TRBV30 to TRBJ2-1; TRBD2 agrees at 8 bases. This CDR3 contains 16 residues. Looked up from germline, CDR1 is GTSNPN and CDR2 is SVGIG (reference sequence). The V segment lost 1 base and the J segment 9 bases; nucleotides outside the gene matches: 14. The CDR3 DNA sequence: TGTGCCTGGAGTGCCCCTATGGCCGGGGGGGCCATTGAGCAGTTCTTC. It specifies CAWSAPMAGGAIEQFF.

This sequence joins TRBV4-1 and TRBJ1-1; D unresolved. Germline CDR1 MGHRA, CDR2 YSYEKL. V was clipped by 1 base and J by 2 bases, with 8 bases between them. The CDR3 runs to 14 residues. Written as DNA, the CDR3 is TGCGCCAGCAGCCAAGTTTTAGCTAACACTGAAGCTTTCTTT. Its translation is CASSQVLANTEAFF.

The rearrangement joins TRBV3-1 (or the pseudogene TRBV3-2) to TRBJ2-7; a possible D gene is TRBD1 (6 bases). This CDR3 region has 12 residues. Trimming cost V 4 bases and J 7 bases, with 11 bases left between them. Germline CDR1 LGHDT, CDR2 YNNKEL (reference sequence). The CDR3 region is CASSPPRGEQYF. In nucleotides, the CDR3 is TGTGCCAGCAGCCCCCCCAGGGGAGAGCAGTACTTC.

This chain links TRBV4-2 with TRBJ2-7, with D perhaps matching TRBD2 (5 bases). The length of the CDR3 is 15 residues. V dropped 4 bases and J dropped 7 bases, with 20 bases sitting between them. Germline lookup yields CDR1 LGHNA and CDR2 YNFKEQ. The CDR3: CASSRSSDWLGEQYF. CDR3 bases: TGTGCCAGCAGCCGCTCTTCGGACTGGTTGGGGGAGCAGTACTTC.

This clone was observed a single time. J is TRBJ2-2 and V is TRBV9, with 9 nucleotides matching TRBD2. This CDR3 spans 15 amino acids. V shed 4 bases, J shed 5 bases, and the junction held 6 bases outside the gene matches. Looked up from germline, CDR1 is SGDLS and CDR2 is YYNGEE. Written as DNA, the CDR3 is TGTGCCAGCAGCCGAGCGGGAGGAGGTACCGGGGAGCTGTTTTTT. This gives the protein CASSRAGGGTGELFF.

This clone has only one observation. The rearrangement joins TRBV4-1 to TRBJ2-5; 10 bases agree with TRBD1. The CDR3 is made up of 14 amino acids. V shed 3 bases, J shed 5 bases, and the junction held 3 bases outside the gene matches. CDR1 is MGHRA and CDR2 is YSYEKL in the germline V gene. The CDR3 DNA reads TGCGCCAGCAGCCACGGGACAGGGGATGAGACCCAGTACTTC. The encoded protein is CASSHGTGDETQYF.

The chain uses TRBV6-5 and TRBJ2-1; the match to TRBD1 covers 12 bases. The length of the CDR3 is 14 residues. CDR1 and CDR2 from the germline V gene are MNHEY and SVGAGI. V gave up 9 bases and J gave up 7 bases; unmatched junction bases: 7. The CDR3 DNA follows: TGTGCCAGGCCTTCGGGACAGGGGGCGAATGAGCAGTTCTTC. This translates into CARPSGQGANEQFF.